These 30 T cell receptor beta chains originate from one sample sequenced in a study of regulatory T cells in long-lasting Graves disease. iRepertoire HTBI primers and Arm-PCR of CDR3 regions built TCR beta libraries. One entry per CDR3 protein results from TCRdb running MiXCR on the multiplex PCR reads. The profile covers roughly 610,000 distinct CDR3 sequences, with 16% appearing a single time and about 18% taken by the ten largest. This sample's time point: newly diagnosed GD, antithyroid drugs for less than 3 months. The TCR library was prepared using RNA isolated from PBMCs. These data were also reused for a study on T cells in Graves' hyperthyroidism and ophthalmopathy.

The material was peripheral blood mononuclear cells (PBMCs), obtained at new diagnosis, from a patient treated with antithyroid drugs. These receptors came from a woman aged 30 to 39 with Graves disease.

This clonotype was seen more than once but under ten times. The CDR3 loop is CASSIASGTYSYEQYF. CDR3 bases: TGTGCCAGTAGTATTGCTAGCGGGACCTATTCCTACGAGCAGTACTTC. The V call is TRBV19, the J call TRBJ2-7, with 9 bases matching TRBD2. Germline CDR1 LNHDA, CDR2 SQIVND (reference sequence). The CDR3 loop spans 16 amino acids. Unmatched junction bases numbered 7, after V lost 3 bases and J lost 1 base.

The V gene is TRBV29-1, the J gene TRBJ1-4, with 7 bases that match TRBD1. The CDR3 consists of 12 residues. The J segment lost 7 bases and the V segment lost 4 bases, leaving 3 bases of the junction unmatched. CDR1 and CDR2 from the germline V gene are SQVTM and ANQGSEA. The DNA for the CDR3 is TGCAGCGTTGGACAGGGTCGTGAAAAACTGTTTTTT. Translation: CSVGQGREKLFF.

This clonotype was picked up many times. CDR3 coding DNA: TGTGCCAGCTCCTCCACCCGGGGAACCGGCTACACCTTC. Translating gives CASSSTRGTGYTF. V and J are TRBV6-1 and TRBJ1-2, with D unresolved. Per the germline V gene, CDR1 is MNHNS and CDR2 is SASEGT. V lost 8 bases and J lost 8, with 18 bases in between. CDR3 size: 13 residues.

This clonotype was observed a handful of times. V and J are TRBV3-1 and TRBJ2-7; tentatively, D is TRBD2 (5 bases). Germline CDR1 LGHDT, CDR2 YNNKEL (reference sequence). Trimming pared 1 base from V and 3 bases from J, leaving 10 bases between. This CDR3 comprises 14 residues. The CDR3: CASSQGGAGYEQYF. As DNA, the CDR3 is TGTGCCAGCAGCCAAGGGGGAGCCGGCTACGAGCAGTACTTC.

This clonotype was counted ten times or more. The rearrangement links TRBV6-5 to TRBJ1-5, with unresolved D. The CDR3 has 14 residues. Deletions cut 2 bases from V and 7 bases from J, with 12 bases between. Germline loops: CDR1 MNHEY, CDR2 SVGAGI. For the CDR3, the DNA is TGTGCCAGCAGTTACCGCCGGGAGGAACAGCCCCAGCATTTT. Protein sequence: CASSYRREEQPQHF.

This clonotype was counted a few times. This chain joins TRBV5-6 and TRBJ1-1, with D perhaps matching TRBD1 (6 bases). The CDR3 is 13 residues long. Trimming left V 5 bases short and J 5 bases short, with 13 bases between. Germline V gives CDR1 SGHDT, CDR2 YYEEEE. The CDR3: CASSRGLGTEAFF. CDR3 coding DNA: TGTGCCAGCAGTCGGGGGCTGGGGACTGAAGCTTTCTTT.

At least ten counts were recorded for this clonotype. CDR3 sequence (DNA): TGTGCCAGCAGCTTAACCGGGGTTGAGACTGAAGCTTTCTTT. It translates to CASSLTGVETEAFF. The genes are TRBV7-3 and TRBJ1-1; no firm D call. The CDR3 is 14 residues long. CDR1 and CDR2 from the germline V gene are SGHTA and FQGTGA. Trimming left V 0 bases short and J 5 bases short, with 10 bases between.

This clonotype was found many times. The rearrangement links TRBV5-1 to TRBJ2-3; either TRBD1 or TRBD2 may fit D (5 bases each). Deletions cut 2 bases from V and 9 bases from J, with 16 bases between. Germline CDR1 and CDR2: SGHRS and YFSETQ. The CDR3 runs to 14 residues. The CDR3 nucleotides read TGCGCCAGCAGCTTTTTACTAGGACGGGACACGCAGTATTTT. Its protein is CASSFLLGRDTQYF.

This clonotype occurred many times. The chain joins TRBV7-2 to TRBJ1-5; maybe TRBD1 (6 bases). Germline CDR1 SGHTA, CDR2 FQGNSA. This CDR3 is 15 amino acids long. Trimming shortened V by 6 bases and J by 5 bases, and 17 bases separated the two germline ends. As DNA, the CDR3 is TGTGCCAGCAGGCTTAGAGGGGGAGGAGATCAGCCCCAGCATTTT. It is translated as CASRLRGGGDQPQHF.

This clonotype was counted once. The chain carries TRBV5-1 and TRBJ2-7, with D possibly TRBD1 on 6 matching bases. The CDR3 covers 16 residues. The V gene lost 0 bases and the J gene lost 2 bases, with 15 bases spanning the gap. Germline V CDR1 and CDR2: SGHRS, YFSETQ. CDR3 sequence: CASSLESDRYAYEQYF. CDR3 DNA: TGCGCCAGCAGCTTGGAATCCGACAGGTACGCCTACGAGCAGTACTTC.

This clonotype was picked up many times. The rearrangement joins TRBV20-1 to TRBJ1-4, with D tentatively TRBD1 (6 bases). From germline, CDR1 is DFQATT and CDR2 SNEGSKA (reference sequence). CDR3 length: 15 amino acids. The V end was cut by 5 bases, the J end by 11 bases, with 24 bases between. CDR3 loop: CSASGRGGNEGKLFF. In DNA, the CDR3 is TGCAGTGCTTCTGGCAGGGGTGGGAATGAAGGGAAACTGTTTTTT.

This clonotype has at least ten counts. V is TRBV28 and J is TRBJ1-2; D remains ambiguous. Looked up from germline, CDR1 is MDHEN and CDR2 is SYDVKM. There are 13 residues in the CDR3. Deletions cut 2 bases from V and 4 bases from J, with 8 bases between. The chain's CDR3 is CASSLGMLYGYTF. CDR3 DNA: TGTGCCAGCAGTTTAGGCATGCTCTATGGCTACACCTTC.

This chain links TRBV10-3 with TRBJ2-5; TRBD2 might be the D (7 bases). Germline CDR1 and CDR2: ENHRY and SYGVKD. The CDR3 totals 14 residues. V lost 3 bases and J 5 bases, leaving 13 bases between the germline ends. The CDR3 loop is CAISDSGGGETQYF. The CDR3 nucleotides read TGTGCCATCAGTGATTCGGGGGGCGGCGAGACCCAGTACTTC.

The rearrangement joins TRBV7-9 to TRBJ2-3; TRBD2 matches at 11 bases. Trimming at V came to 7 bases and at J to 1 base, leaving 7 bases not matched to a gene. Germline V gene data show CDR1 as SEHNR and CDR2 as FQNEAQ (reference sequence). The CDR3 runs 16 residues. The CDR3 loop reads CASKKPGLAGTDTQYF. CDR3 sequence (DNA): TGTGCCAGCAAAAAACCGGGACTAGCGGGCACAGATACGCAGTATTTT.

This chain connects TRBV18 to TRBJ1-4; D ambiguous. The V end was cut by 4 bases, the J end by 4 bases, with 7 bases between. This CDR3 region has 13 residues. The germline V gene encodes CDR1 KGHSH and CDR2 LQKENI. The CDR3 DNA follows: TGTGCCAGCTCACTCGATTATAATGAAAAACTGTTTTTT. Residues: CASSLDYNEKLFF.

The chain has TRBV19 and TRBJ1-5; D is possibly TRBD1 (5 bases). The CDR3 length is 16 residues. The V end was cut by 7 bases, the J end by 7 bases, with 23 bases between. Germline CDR1 LNHDA, CDR2 SQIVND (reference sequence). CDR3 sequence: CASTAEAGKRHQPQHF. For the CDR3, the DNA is TGTGCCAGTACCGCCGAGGCAGGGAAACGCCACCAGCCCCAGCATTTT.

This clonotype was seen more than once but under ten times. This rearrangement joins TRBV24-1 to TRBJ2-3, with D possibly TRBD1 on 5 matching bases. CDR3 length equals 13 residues. The germline gives CDR1 KGHDR, CDR2 SFDVKD. The V end was cut by 5 bases, the J end by 8 bases, with 13 bases between. The CDR3 DNA reads TGTGCCACCAGTGGTGACAGCGACGGTACGCAGTATTTT. This gives the protein CATSGDSDGTQYF.

This clonotype was seen a few times. The junction does not match germline at one end; this may be a read error. V gene TRBV24-1 combines with J gene TRBJ2-1; 10 bases line up with TRBD1. The germline gives CDR1 KGHDR, CDR2 SFDVKD. CDR3 length equals 16 residues. The CDR3 coding sequence is TGTGCCACCAGTAATTTACGGACAGGGGGGAGTCCAGGGCAGTTCTTC. Its translation is CATSNLRTGGSPGQFF.

The chain links TRBV7-9 to TRBJ2-3; D might be TRBD1 (6 bases). The DNA end is more similar to TRBJ2-5, so the J call may be wrong. The CDR3 length is 14 residues. Germline-derived CDR1 and CDR2 are SEHNR and FQNEAQ (reference sequence). The CDR3 DNA reads TGTGCCAGCAGCCTGTGGACAGATAGGGAGACCCAGTACTTC. Amino acid sequence: CASSLWTDRETQYF.

Notes on this clonotype: A much larger clone lies one base from this, so it may be a read error. The chain is built from TRBV10-1 and TRBJ2-1, with a weak D call TRBD2 (5 bases). Trimming cost V 4 bases and J 10 bases, with 17 bases left between them. The CDR3 runs 14 residues. In germline, CDR1 is WNHNN, CDR2 SYGVQD (reference sequence). CDR3 amino acids: CASSGGGSRYEQFF. The CDR3 DNA follows: TGCGCCAGCAGTGGAGGTGGGAGTCGCTACGAGCAGTTCTTC.

The table lists this clonotype with many counts. J is TRBJ2-1 and V is TRBV6-2 or TRBV6-3, with 13 bases matching TRBD2. In germline, CDR1 is MNHEY, CDR2 SVGEGT. The CDR3 runs 16 residues. With V trimmed by 5 bases and J by 9 bases, 10 bases remained unmatched. This chain's CDR3 is CASSDPTSGRFGEQFF. CDR3 bases: TGTGCCAGCAGTGACCCGACTAGCGGGAGGTTCGGTGAGCAGTTCTTC.

This clonotype appeared many times. The V gene is TRBV7-2, the J gene TRBJ1-2; TRBD1 might be the D (6 bases). The CDR3 sequence is 15 residues long. The germline CDR1 and CDR2 sequences are SGHTA and FQGNSA. V lost 5 bases and J 7 bases, leaving 20 bases between the germline ends. CDR3 amino acids: CASSPERWGQGGYTF. The CDR3 DNA reads as TGTGCCAGCAGCCCCGAACGGTGGGGGCAGGGTGGCTACACCTTC.

This clonotype has a count of ten or more. The rearrangement joins TRBV6-1 to TRBJ2-3; D may be TRBD2 (5 bases). Trimming took off 6 bases at V and 0 bases at J, with 13 bases between the two ends. This CDR3 spans 15 amino acids. Germline V lookup: CDR1 MNHNS, CDR2 SASEGT. The CDR3 DNA is TGTGCCAGCAGCAGCTATAGCGCTAGCACAGATACGCAGTATTTT. This translates into CASSSYSASTDTQYF.

Ten or more counts support this clonotype. The V call is TRBV12-3 or TRBV12-4, the J call TRBJ1-6; D remains unclear. V gave up 4 bases and J gave up 6 bases, with 10 bases separating them. CDR3 size: 14 residues. This chain's CDR3 is CASSYTMANSPLHF. Here the CDR3 DNA reads TGTGCCAGCAGTTACACGATGGCTAATTCACCCCTCCACTTT.

The chain combines TRBV20-1 with TRBJ1-6, with D possibly being TRBD1 (6 bases). Germline loops: CDR1 DFQATT, CDR2 SNEGSKA (reference sequence). V was shortened by 3 bases and J by 0 bases, with 21 bases between the two germline ends. The CDR3 runs to 19 residues. The CDR3 DNA follows: TGCAGTGCTAGGGGTGGGGGACACGGACTAAGCTCCTATAATTCACCCCTCCACTTT. Residues: CSARGGGHGLSSYNSPLHF.

This clonotype was found many times. The chain is built from TRBV7-9 and TRBJ1-1, with D perhaps TRBD1 (6 bases). V was cut by 5 bases and J by 2 bases, with 15 bases left in between. This CDR3 has 15 residues. Per the germline V gene, CDR1 is SEHNR and CDR2 is FQNEAQ (reference sequence). The CDR3, as DNA: TGTGCCAGCAGCACGCTACAGGGAATAAACACTGAAGCTTTCTTT. Translation: CASSTLQGINTEAFF.

This clonotype was detected many times. V usage is TRBV6-6 and J usage is TRBJ2-7, with no clear D. Germline V gives CDR1 MNHNY, CDR2 SVGAGI (reference sequence). This CDR3 has 16 residues. Trimming cost V 0 bases and J 0 bases, with 12 bases left between them. CDR3 region: CASSYSFLRSSYEQYF. The CDR3 DNA reads as TGTGCCAGCAGTTACTCGTTTCTGAGGAGCTCCTACGAGCAGTACTTC.

This clonotype has only a few counts. This chain connects TRBV3-1 to TRBJ1-2; D perhaps matches TRBD1 (6 bases). The V gene's germline CDR1 is LGHDT and CDR2 YNNKEL (reference sequence). The CDR3 spans 12 residues. With 8 bases removed from V and 4 bases from J, the gap between germline ends came to 11 bases. CDR3 residues: CASRDNFYGYTF. CDR3 DNA sequence: TGTGCCAGCCGGGACAACTTCTATGGCTACACCTTC. Supplemented by reference TRBV3-1 and TRBJ1-2, the full variable domain reads DTAVSQTPKYLVTQMGNDKSIKCEQNLGHDTMYWYKQDSKKFLKIMFSYNNKELIINETVPNRFSPKSPDKAHLNLHINSLELGDSAVYFCASRDNFYGYTFGSGTRLTVV.

This clonotype came up many times. The CDR3 region has the DNA TGTGCCAGCAGTTATTGGGTTCGGCAGCCCCAGCATTTT. Its translation: CASSYWVRQPQHF. The chain couples TRBV6-2 or TRBV6-3 to TRBJ1-5, with D unclear. Germline-derived CDR1 and CDR2 are MNHEY and SVGEGT. The CDR3 sequence is 13 residues long. V was clipped by 3 bases and J by 7 bases, with 10 bases between them.

This clonotype was seen only a few times. This sequence joins TRBV19 and TRBJ2-3; possibly TRBD2 for D (6 bases). The CDR3 spans 13 residues. Looked up from germline, CDR1 is LNHDA and CDR2 is SQIVND (reference sequence). Trimming shortened V by 3 bases and J by 6 bases, and 10 bases separated the two germline ends. The chain's CDR3 is CASSIGGVDTQYF. Here the CDR3 DNA reads TGTGCCAGTAGTATCGGAGGGGTGGATACGCAGTATTTT.